This T cell receptor beta chain was captured by sequencing in a study of T cell responses to AZD1222 COVID-19 vaccine. Overall study findings and caveats: Targets within unmutated variant regions were reportedly found for nearly half of spike-specific TCRs. Donors, mostly white British, included more females; clonal diversity was possibly underestimated. Across the whole spike, CD4 TCRs peaked at regions 160-218 and 743-854.

With 1 base removed from V and 9 bases from J, the gap between germline ends came to 13 bases. In germline, CDR1 is SGHTA, CDR2 FQGNSA. The CDR3 is 14 amino acids. Details on this clone: As yet, its antigen is unknown.

Sequencing used immunoSEQ multiplex PCR; TCRdb keeps in-frame clones, though not all of them. This sample has roughly 110,000 clones, with roughly 90% found just once. The V and J genes are TRBV7-2 and TRBJ2-1; D gene uncertain. The source material was peripheral blood, sampled on day 0 of AZD1222 vaccination. This clonotype was sampled from an adult in good health. The chain's CDR3 is CASSLGEFLAEQFF. CDR3 nucleotide sequence: TGTGCCAGCAGCTTAGGCGAGTTTCTCGCTGAGCAGTTCTTC.